The clone carrying this T cell receptor beta chain was detected only a few times. The antigen is undetermined. Looked up from germline, CDR1 is SQVTM and CDR2 is ANQGSEA. CDR3 length: 13 residues. V was cut by 4 bases and J by 8 bases, with 17 bases left in between. TCRdb ran MiXCR on the 5' RACE reads and lists one entry per CDR3 protein. The sample gives 300,000 to 350,000 distinct CDR3 sequences, 10% to 15% of which show up once; around 21% is in the top ten. The sample belongs to a study of T-cell memory formation after mild COVID-19. Study-wide results and limits: There was no confirmation that second-wave clones peaking on day 37 were SARS-CoV-2 specific.

The rearrangement joins TRBV29-1 to TRBJ1-2, with D perhaps matching TRBD1 (5 bases). The sequenced sample was PBMCs or a T cell subset sorted from them (not recorded which). The source is a man aged 18 to 29 who had mild COVID-19 (a few samples of this study predate the infection). Cell type and time point are not known. The CDR3 spells CSVGVRTRGGYTF. CDR3 nucleotides: TGCAGCGTTGGAGTAAGGACTCGGGGGGGCTACACCTTC. Using reference TRBV29-1 and TRBJ1-2 for the parts outside the CDR3, the full variable domain is SAVISQKPSRDICQRGTSLTIQCQVDSQVTMMFWYRQQPGQSLTLIATANQGSEATYESGFVIDKFPISRPNLTFSTLTVSNMSPEDSSIYLCSVGVRTRGGYTFGSGTRLTVV.